Given below is one T cell receptor beta chain in context. The antigen remains undetermined. This sample is part of a study of shared clonotypes between healthy human individuals. Germline V gene data show CDR1 as SGHRS and CDR2 as YFSETQ. Trimming pared 7 bases from V and 8 bases from J, leaving 19 bases between. The CDR3 spans 14 residues. Overall study results and limits: Clonotypes which were not shared had lower generation probabilities than clonotypes that all four donors shared.

The method was immunoSEQ multiplex PCR; TCRdb's version includes in-frame clones alone and lacks a portion of them. The table records 1.4 million to 1.5 million clones, 95% to 97% of them present only once. This sequence was found in a man aged 25 to 40 in good health. This sequence joins TRBV5-1 and TRBJ2-1; perhaps D is TRBD1 or TRBD2 (6 bases each). The material sequenced was naive CD4+ T cells sorted from blood. Described subset: CD45RA+ positively selected. CDR3 sequence: CASLGGPGEDEQFF. CDR3 nucleotides: TGCGCCAGCCTCGGGGGCCCAGGGGAGGATGAGCAGTTCTTC. Supplemented by reference TRBV5-1 and TRBJ2-1, the full variable domain reads KAGVTQTPRYLIKTRGQQVTLSCSPISGHRSVSWYQQTPGQGLQFLFEYFSETQRNKGNFPGRFSGRQFSNSRSEMNVSTLELGDSALYLCASLGGPGEDEQFFGPGTRLTVL.